This T cell receptor beta chain derives from a study of PD-1 blockade in classical Hodgkin lymphoma. Study findings and constraints: Patients who responded completely had about the same baseline diversity as newly diagnosed patients.

Each patient relapsed following autologous stem cell transplantation, and prior brentuximab vedotin exposure differed. On this clone itself: Its antigen remains unknown.

The CDR3 runs 14 residues. The germline V gene has CDR1 MDHEN and CDR2 SYDVKM. J was trimmed by 9 bases and V by 5 bases; bases with no gene match: 6. Sequencing used immunoSEQ multiplex PCR; TCRdb keeps in-frame clones, though not all of them. The sample yields almost 85,000 clones, about nine tenths seen once. The source was peripheral blood mononuclear cells (PBMCs), collected at baseline. This chain joins TRBV28 and TRBJ2-1, with 11 bases identical to TRBD2. The receptor comes from a human donor with classical Hodgkin lymphoma. The CDR3 reads CASSTTSGTSEQFF. CDR3 DNA: TGTGCCAGCAGTACGACTAGCGGGACTTCTGAGCAGTTCTTC.